This entry lists 10 T cell receptor beta chains sequenced from one sample in a study of blood T cell repertoires in COVID-19. Libraries were prepared by immunoSEQ multiplex PCR; TCRdb keeps only in-frame clonotypes and omits some of them. Among about 180,000 clones listed, more than 70% were seen once. Specimen: PBMCs or T cells enriched from blood (not recorded which). These receptors all stem from a man aged 35-49 years who had recovered from COVID-19.

The rearrangement joins TRBV19 to TRBJ1-1; TRBD1 matches at 9 bases. Trimming at V came to 5 bases and at J to 2 bases, leaving 6 bases not matched to a gene. This CDR3 has 15 residues. Per germline, CDR1 LNHDA and CDR2 SQIVND (reference sequence). In DNA form, the CDR3 reads TGTGCCAGTAGTTGGACAGGGGCCCCTAACACTGAAGCTTTCTTT. Translation: CASSWTGAPNTEAFF.

The chain links TRBV30 to TRBJ1-2; 9 bases are a match to TRBD1. The ends lost 4 bases at V and 4 bases at J; junction bases unmatched: 4. The CDR3 is 13 amino acids. Germline V gene data show CDR1 as GTSNPN and CDR2 as SVGIG (reference sequence). As DNA, the CDR3 is TGTGCCTGGAAAACAGGGGGCGGCTATGGCTACACCTTC. It encodes CAWKTGGGYGYTF.

This clone was detected only once. The chain is built from TRBV5-1 and TRBJ1-1; possibly TRBD1 for D (6 bases). The germline V gene encodes CDR1 SGHRS and CDR2 YFSETQ. Deletions cut 4 bases from V and 5 bases from J, with 18 bases between. The CDR3 is 15 residues long. CDR3 loop: CASSQKTGGVTEAFF. In DNA, the CDR3 is TGCGCCAGCAGCCAGAAGACAGGAGGAGTGACTGAAGCTTTCTTT.

The chain couples TRBV5-1 to TRBJ2-3; TRBD1 agrees at 7 bases. V shed 5 bases, J shed 7 bases, and the junction held 10 bases outside the gene matches. The CDR3 is 14 amino acids. Germline lookup yields CDR1 SGHRS and CDR2 YFSETQ. This CDR3 is CASRGPGGLYTQYF. CDR3 DNA sequence: TGCGCCAGCAGGGGGCCAGGGGGATTATATACGCAGTATTTT.

This clone was counted a few times. The V gene is TRBV5-1, the J gene TRBJ1-4; D remains ambiguous. The CDR3 is 14 amino acids. Between the trimmed V and J ends, which lost 0 bases and 8 bases, there was a span of 11 bases. Per the germline V gene, CDR1 is SGHRS and CDR2 is YFSETQ. CDR3 sequence: CASSLVRSWEKLFF. The CDR3 bases are TGCGCCAGCAGCTTGGTTAGGAGTTGGGAAAAACTGTTTTTT.

The V and J genes are TRBV12-3 or TRBV12-4 and TRBJ2-7, with D possibly matching TRBD1 (6 bases). V gave up 4 bases and J gave up 2 bases, with 9 bases separating them. This CDR3 region has 13 residues. The CDR3 spells CASSSGQTYEQYF. The CDR3 nucleotides read TGTGCCAGCAGTTCCGGACAGACCTACGAGCAGTACTTC.

The CDR3 sequence: CASSQGLRWGYTF. CDR3 sequence (DNA): TGTGCCAGCAGCCAAGGTCTGCGTTGGGGCTACACCTTC. The V call is TRBV14, the J call TRBJ1-2; the D is unclear. The germline CDR1 and CDR2 sequences are SGHDN and FVKESK. The CDR3 extends over 13 amino acids. Trimming shortened V by 1 base and J by 8 bases, and 11 bases separated the two germline ends.

The CDR3 is CATALWSEKLFF. CDR3 DNA sequence: TGTGCCACCGCATTATGGAGTGAAAAACTGTTTTTT. The chain combines TRBV6-5 with TRBJ1-4, with D unclear. Per germline, CDR1 MNHEY and CDR2 SVGAGI. CDR3 size: 12 residues. Trimming shortened V by 10 bases and J by 7 bases, and 13 bases separated the two germline ends.

The chain recombines TRBV6-5 with TRBJ1-2; D gene ambiguous. Germline V CDR1 and CDR2: MNHEY, SVGAGI. This CDR3 has 12 amino acids. V lost 4 bases to trimming and J lost 2 bases, with 5 bases between them. DNA for the CDR3: TGTGCCAGCAGTTCTTCCAACTATGGCTACACCTTC. Its translation is CASSSSNYGYTF.

The chain uses TRBV5-1 and TRBJ2-4, with D perhaps TRBD1 (5 bases). This CDR3 is 15 amino acids long. Trimming removed 0 bases at V and 6 bases at J, with 13 bases between. Germline V gives CDR1 SGHRS, CDR2 YFSETQ. CDR3 loop: CASSLAIQGGNIQYF. CDR3 sequence (DNA): TGCGCCAGCAGCTTGGCCATCCAGGGTGGAAACATTCAGTACTTC. The variable domain in full, with the rest retrieved from reference TRBV5-1 and TRBJ2-4, is KAGVTQTPRYLIKTRGQQVTLSCSPISGHRSVSWYQQTPGQGLQFLFEYFSETQRNKGNFPGRFSGRQFSNSRSEMNVSTLELGDSALYLCASSLAIQGGNIQYFGAGTRLSVL.